This entry is about one TCR beta chain. These data come from a study of T-cell reconstitution after alpha-beta-depleted transplantation in children. TCRbeta library construction was performed incorporating unique molecular identifiers. TCRdb recomputed calls from the PCR reads with MiXCR, one row per CDR3 protein. The repertoire has about 540,000 distinct CDR3 sequences, about 16% of them found once; the top ten carry more than 2.5%. CDR1 SGHTA and CDR2 FQGNSA come from the germline V gene. V was pared by 11 bases and J by 4 bases, with 20 bases between. This CDR3 spans 14 amino acids. Here the sequenced sample was PBMCs from the stem cell graft donor, taken from the stem cell graft. This receptor was identified in a human donor who donated a stem cell graft to a child with acute lymphoblastic leukemia. The rearrangement links TRBV7-2 to TRBJ2-5, with D hard to call. The CDR3 loop reads CAVPLGVWGETQYF. Here the CDR3 DNA reads TGTGCCGTCCCCCTTGGGGTATGGGGAGAGACCCAGTACTTC.